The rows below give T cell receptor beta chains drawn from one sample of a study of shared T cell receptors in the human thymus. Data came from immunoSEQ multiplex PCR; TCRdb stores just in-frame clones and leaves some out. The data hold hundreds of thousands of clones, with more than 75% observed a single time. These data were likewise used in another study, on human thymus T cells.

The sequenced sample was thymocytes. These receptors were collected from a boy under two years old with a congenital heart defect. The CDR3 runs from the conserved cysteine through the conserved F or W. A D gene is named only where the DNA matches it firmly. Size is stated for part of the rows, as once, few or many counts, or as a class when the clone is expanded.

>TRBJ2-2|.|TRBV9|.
CASSHILDMNTGELFF
TGTGCCAGCAGCCACATACTAGACATGAACACCGGGGAGCTGTTTTTT
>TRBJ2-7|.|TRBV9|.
CASSVGGWDEQYF
TGTGCCAGCAGCGTAGGAGGCTGGGACGAGCAGTACTTC
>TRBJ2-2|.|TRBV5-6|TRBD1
CASSLMGGNRGSTGELFF
TGTGCCAGCAGCTTGATGGGGGGTAACAGGGGGTCCACCGGGGAGCTGTTTTTT
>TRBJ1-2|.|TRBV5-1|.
CASSLGQRYYGYTF
TGCGCCAGCAGCTTGGGACAGAGATATTATGGCTACACCTTC
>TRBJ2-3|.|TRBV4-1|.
CASSQLPRVDTQYF
TGCGCCAGCAGCCAGCTCCCCCGGGTAGATACGCAGTATTTT
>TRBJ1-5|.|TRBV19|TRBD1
CASSAGTGGSQPQHF
TGTGCCAGTAGCGCCGGGACAGGGGGCAGTCAGCCCCAGCATTTT
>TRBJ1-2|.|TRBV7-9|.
CASSTQLLYGYTF
TGTGCCAGCAGCACACAGTTACTCTATGGCTACACCTTC
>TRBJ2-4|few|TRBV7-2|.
CASSQGGESKNIQYF
TGTGCCAGCAGCCAAGGTGGGGAGTCCAAAAACATTCAGTACTTC
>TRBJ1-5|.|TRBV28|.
CASSPSNLFLNQPQHF
TGTGCCAGCAGTCCCTCCAATCTATTTCTAAATCAGCCCCAGCATTTT
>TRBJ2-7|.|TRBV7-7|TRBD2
CASRDTSGGADEQYF
TGTGCTAGCAGGGATACTAGCGGGGGGGCAGACGAGCAGTACTTC
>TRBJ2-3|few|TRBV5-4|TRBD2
CASSSTSGRRIDTQYF
TGTGCCAGCAGCTCGACTAGCGGGAGGAGAATAGATACGCAGTATTTT
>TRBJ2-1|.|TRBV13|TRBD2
CASSSGTSDNEQFF
TGTGCCAGCAGCTCTGGGACTAGCGACAATGAGCAGTTCTTC
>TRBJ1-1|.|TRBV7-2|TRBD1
CASSSPSRGTEAFF
TGTGCCAGCAGCTCCCCGAGCAGGGGGACTGAAGCTTTCTTT
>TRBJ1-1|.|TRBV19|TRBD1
CASRRQGRGTEAFF
TGTGCCAGTAGACGACAGGGGAGGGGCACTGAAGCTTTCTTT
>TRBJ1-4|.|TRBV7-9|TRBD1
CASSPRTGKNEKLFF
TGTGCCAGCAGCCCTCGGACAGGGAAAAATGAAAAACTGTTTTTT
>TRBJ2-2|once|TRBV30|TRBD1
CAWSRQGAGELFF
TGTGCCTGGAGTCGACAGGGGGCCGGGGAGCTGTTTTTT
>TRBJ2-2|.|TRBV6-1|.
CASSERRGPPGEMTGELFF
TGTGCCAGCAGTGAACGCAGGGGACCCCCCGGGGAGATGACCGGGGAGCTGTTTTTT
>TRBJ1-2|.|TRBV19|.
CASSIVGQRTFYGYTF
TGTGCCAGTAGTATAGTAGGACAGAGAACCTTTTATGGCTACACCTTC
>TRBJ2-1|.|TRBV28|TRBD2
CAASGRRANEQFF
TGTGCCGCCAGCGGGAGGAGGGCCAATGAGCAGTTCTTC
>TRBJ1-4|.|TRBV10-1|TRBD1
CASSTDRSNEKLFF
TGCGCCAGCAGTACGGACAGGAGTAATGAAAAACTGTTTTTT
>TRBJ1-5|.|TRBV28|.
CASSLIRDQPQHF
TGTGCCAGCAGTTTAATCCGAGATCAGCCCCAGCATTTT
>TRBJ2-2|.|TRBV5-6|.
CASSLREENTGELFF
TGTGCCAGCAGCTTGAGGGAGGAGAACACCGGGGAGCTGTTTTTT
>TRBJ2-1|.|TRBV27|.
CATQDRDNEQFF
TGTGCCACCCAAGACAGAGACAATGAGCAGTTCTTC
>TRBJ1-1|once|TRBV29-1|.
CSALVMGTLNTEAFF
TGCAGCGCGCTTGTTATGGGGACACTGAACACTGAAGCTTTCTTT
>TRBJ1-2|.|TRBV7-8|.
CASSLGTGKYGYTF
TGTGCCAGCAGCTTGGGGACTGGGAAATATGGCTACACCTTC
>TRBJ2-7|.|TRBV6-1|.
CASSESREGLSYEQYF
TGTGCCAGCAGTGAAAGTCGAGAAGGACTCTCCTACGAGCAGTACTTC
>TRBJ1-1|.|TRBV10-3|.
CAISAGTQNTEAFF
TGTGCCATCAGCGCCGGGACACAGAACACTGAAGCTTTCTTT
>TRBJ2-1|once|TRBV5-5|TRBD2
CASSRLPPLGGFNEQFF
TGTGCCAGCAGCCGGTTGCCCCCCTTGGGGGGGTTCAATGAGCAGTTCTTC
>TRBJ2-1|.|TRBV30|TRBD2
CAWRPTSRSSYNEQFF
TGTGCCTGGAGACCGACTAGCCGGAGCTCCTACAATGAGCAGTTCTTC
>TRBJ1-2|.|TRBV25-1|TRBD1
CASSIQGTDGYTF
TGTGCCAGCAGTATACAGGGGACGGATGGCTACACCTTC
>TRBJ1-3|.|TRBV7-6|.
CASSPVGGEVEGNTIYF
TGTGCCAGCAGCCCCGTCGGAGGGGAGGTGGAAGGAAACACCATATATTTT